The 2 T cell receptor beta chains in this list originate from one sample, sequenced in a study of identical twins. Using its own MiXCR run on the 5' RACE reads, TCRdb lists one record per CDR3 protein. The data show about 920,000 distinct CDR3 sequences, about 12% seen once. These data were likewise used in another study, on yellow fever vaccine responses in identical twins.

Sequencing used PBMCs. The source is a woman in her late teens or twenties in good health.

The V and J genes are TRBV29-1 and TRBJ2-3; D possibly corresponds to TRBD2 (6 bases). CDR1 SQVTM and CDR2 ANQGSEA come from the germline V gene. The CDR3 sequence is 14 residues long. V gave up 6 bases and J gave up 1 base, with 14 bases separating them. The CDR3 nucleotides are TGCAGCGTCACCATCACTAGCCGCACAGATACGCAGTATTTT. This gives the protein CSVTITSRTDTQYF.

The chain is built from TRBV29-1 and TRBJ2-7, with TRBD2 matching 14 bases. V was clipped by 1 base and J by 2 bases; unmatched bases: 4. CDR1 is SQVTM and CDR2 is ANQGSEA in the germline V gene. This CDR3 is 16 amino acids long. The CDR3 loop is CSVEAWGLAGAYEQYF. The CDR3 nucleotides read TGCAGCGTTGAAGCTTGGGGACTAGCGGGGGCCTACGAGCAGTACTTC.